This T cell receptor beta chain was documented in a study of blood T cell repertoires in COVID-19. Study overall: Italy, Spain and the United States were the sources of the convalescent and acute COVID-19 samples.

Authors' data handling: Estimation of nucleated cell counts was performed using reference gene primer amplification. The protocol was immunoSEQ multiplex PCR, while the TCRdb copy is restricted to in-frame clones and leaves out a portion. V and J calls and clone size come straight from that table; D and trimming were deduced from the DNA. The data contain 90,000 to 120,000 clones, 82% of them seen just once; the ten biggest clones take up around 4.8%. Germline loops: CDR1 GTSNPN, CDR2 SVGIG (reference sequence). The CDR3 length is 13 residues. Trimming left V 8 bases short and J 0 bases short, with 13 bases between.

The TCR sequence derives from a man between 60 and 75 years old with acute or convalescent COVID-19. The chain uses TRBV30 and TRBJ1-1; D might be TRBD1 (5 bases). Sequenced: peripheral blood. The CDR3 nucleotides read TGTGCCGTTGAAAGACAGCTGAACACTGAAGCTTTCTTT. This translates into CAVERQLNTEAFF. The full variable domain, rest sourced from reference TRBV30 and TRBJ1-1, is SQTIHQWPATLVQPVGSPLSLECTVEGTSNPNLYWYRQAAGRGLQLLFYSVGIGQISSEVPQNLSASRPQDRQFILSSKKLLLSDSGFYLCAVERQLNTEAFFGQGTRLTVV.